This is a list of T cell receptor beta chains from one sample in a study of early T cells in non-severe SARS-CoV-2 infection. TCRdb reanalysed the 5' RACE reads using MiXCR and keeps one entry per CDR3 protein. Of around 26,000 distinct CDR3 sequences in the sample, 4.8% are singletons; the top ten hold just over 6.5%. The sample comprised whole blood. These receptors all come from an adult who was a healthcare worker with PCR-confirmed SARS-CoV-2 infection or an uninfected control (not recorded which). Each CDR3 is given with its conserved first and last residue. The D gene is left open where the match is weak. Rows give clone size only sometimes, using once, few, many, or a class for an expanded clone.

abundance: many
j_gene: TRBJ1-1
d_gene: .
v_gene: TRBV20-1
CDR3nt: TGCAGTGCTAGAAATCGGGCCGCAGGCTCCACTGAAGCTTTCTTT
CDR3aa: CSARNRAAGSTEAFF

abundance: few
j_gene: TRBJ2-1
d_gene: TRBD2
v_gene: TRBV12-3/TRBV12-4
CDR3nt: TGTGCCAGCAGCCTAAGAAGCGGGGGGGCCTACAATGAGCAGTTCTTC
CDR3aa: CASSLRSGGAYNEQFF

abundance: many
j_gene: TRBJ1-4
d_gene: .
v_gene: TRBV20-1
CDR3nt: TGCAGTGCGCCGAACCTATTGTGGGGCACTAATGAAAAACTGTTTTTT
CDR3aa: CSAPNLLWGTNEKLFF

abundance: many
j_gene: TRBJ2-4
d_gene: TRBD1
v_gene: TRBV27
CDR3nt: TGTGCCCGACACGGGCCCGTACCAGGACAGGACGCACAAGAAAACATTCAGTACTTC
CDR3aa: CARHGPVPGQDAQENIQYF

abundance: few
j_gene: TRBJ1-1
d_gene: .
v_gene: TRBV7-2
CDR3nt: TGTGCCAGCAGCTTATTTCGGCCTGATGAAGCTTTCTTT
CDR3aa: CASSLFRPDEAFF

abundance: .
j_gene: TRBJ1-1
d_gene: .
v_gene: TRBV7-9
CDR3nt: TGTGCCAGCAGCACCGAGGGAGAAGCTTTCTTT
CDR3aa: CASSTEGEAFF

abundance: .
j_gene: TRBJ1-1
d_gene: TRBD1
v_gene: TRBV29-1
CDR3nt: TGCAGCGTTTCACCAGGGGGGACGAACACTGAAGCTTTCTTT
CDR3aa: CSVSPGGTNTEAFF

abundance: .
j_gene: TRBJ1-4
d_gene: .
v_gene: TRBV7-2
CDR3nt: TGTGCCAGCAGCTTAAGGGCAGAACGCAACGAAAAACTGTTTTTT
CDR3aa: CASSLRAERNEKLFF

abundance: few
j_gene: TRBJ1-1
d_gene: .
v_gene: TRBV5-1
CDR3nt: TGCGCCAGCGGACTAAGACAGGCAGCCGAAGCTTTCTTT
CDR3aa: CASGLRQAAEAFF

abundance: .
j_gene: TRBJ1-2
d_gene: TRBD1
v_gene: TRBV5-1
CDR3nt: TGCGCCAGCAGCTTGGGGACAGGAGAACCCTATGGCTACACCTTC
CDR3aa: CASSLGTGEPYGYTF

abundance: many
j_gene: TRBJ2-6
d_gene: .
v_gene: TRBV5-5
CDR3nt: TGTGCCAGCAGCTGGAGCGTTAGCTCTGGGGCCAACGTCCTGACTTTC
CDR3aa: CASSWSVSSGANVLTF

abundance: few
j_gene: TRBJ1-5
d_gene: TRBD1
v_gene: TRBV27
CDR3nt: TGTGCCAGCAGTCGGACAGGCCATAGCAATCAGCCCCAGCATTTT
CDR3aa: CASSRTGHSNQPQHF

abundance: many
j_gene: TRBJ1-5
d_gene: TRBD1
v_gene: TRBV24-1
CDR3nt: TGTGCCACCTCCGACAGGGACGACAATCAGCCCCAGCATTTT
CDR3aa: CATSDRDDNQPQHF

abundance: .
j_gene: TRBJ1-5
d_gene: .
v_gene: TRBV20-1
CDR3nt: TGCAGTGCTAGAGAACAACGGGGTAATCAGCCCCAGCATTTT
CDR3aa: CSAREQRGNQPQHF

abundance: few
j_gene: TRBJ2-3
d_gene: TRBD2
v_gene: TRBV5-4
CDR3nt: TGTGCCAGCAGCCCTAGCGGGAGGGCCCAATCAGATACGCAGTATTTT
CDR3aa: CASSPSGRAQSDTQYF